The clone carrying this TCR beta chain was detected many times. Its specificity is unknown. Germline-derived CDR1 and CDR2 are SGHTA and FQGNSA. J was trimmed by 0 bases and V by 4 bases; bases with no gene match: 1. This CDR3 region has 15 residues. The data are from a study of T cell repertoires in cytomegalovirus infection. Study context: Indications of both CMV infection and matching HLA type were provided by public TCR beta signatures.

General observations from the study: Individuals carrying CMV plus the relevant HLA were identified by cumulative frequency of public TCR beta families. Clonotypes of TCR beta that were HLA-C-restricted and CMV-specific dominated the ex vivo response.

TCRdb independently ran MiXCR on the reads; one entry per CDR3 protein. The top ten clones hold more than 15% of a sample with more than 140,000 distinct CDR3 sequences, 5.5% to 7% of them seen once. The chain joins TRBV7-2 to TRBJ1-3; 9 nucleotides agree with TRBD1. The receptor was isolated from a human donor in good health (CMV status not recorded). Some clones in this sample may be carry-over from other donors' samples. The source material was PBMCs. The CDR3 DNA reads TGTGCCAGCAGCTCGGGACAGGGCTCTGGAAACACCATATATTTT. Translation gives CASSSGQGSGNTIYF.